The entry that follows covers one T cell receptor (beta chain) sequence. The CDR3 is made up of 14 amino acids. With 6 bases clipped from V and 6 bases from J, the junction kept 6 bases outside the gene matches. Germline-derived CDR1 and CDR2 are KGHDR and SFDVKD. Repertoires were generated with immunoSEQ multiplex PCR, while TCRdb's copy carries only in-frame clones and drops some. This sample has about 290,000 clones, with around nine tenths found just once. This sample was taken from a study of blood T cell repertoires in COVID-19. Sequenced: peripheral blood. The sequence was collected from a woman aged 40 to 50 who had recovered from COVID-19. The rearrangement uses TRBV24-1 and TRBJ2-2, with 7 bases that match TRBD1. For the CDR3, the DNA is TGTGCCACCAGTACGACAGGGCTAGCCGGGGAGCTGTTTTTT. Protein product: CATSTTGLAGELFF.